This T cell receptor (beta chain) derives from a study of cytomegalovirus exposure and HLA in healthy donors. Turning to the study itself: A prior analysis found about 120 million unique TCR beta sequences from around 180 million T cells.

Note on this clone: Its antigen is not known.

At collection, donors were nominally healthy, but unrecorded immune exposures were probable. Study-level findings and limits: In a later analysis, HLA-associated beta chains showed higher expansion and lower generation probabilities than comparable chains. Confirmation was obtained in vitro that three CMV-associated chains are specific for CMV antigens.

This CDR3 has 16 amino acids. Germline V gene lookup returns CDR1 SGHVS and CDR2 FQNEAQ. Trimming at V came to 4 bases and at J to 2 bases, leaving 10 bases not matched to a gene. The PCR had 60 Vbeta and 13 Jbeta primers. Profiling relied on immunoSEQ multiplex PCR, and the TCRdb table lists in-frame clones only, not all of them. This listing includes 90,000 to 150,000 clones. This chain uses TRBV7-8 with TRBJ2-5; 7 bases align to TRBD1. This TCR was recovered from a young man in good health and CMV-seronegative. Sequencing was carried out using PBMCs. CDR3 residues: CASSWGNTGDQETQYF. For the CDR3, the DNA is TGTGCCAGCAGCTGGGGTAACACAGGGGATCAAGAGACCCAGTACTTC.